Listed below are T cell receptor beta chains from one sample, sequenced in a study of tumor-infiltrating lymphocytes in oesophageal squamous cell carcinoma. In TCRdb, the PCR reads were re-called with MiXCR into one record per CDR3 protein. The sample has about 16,000 distinct CDR3 sequences, less than 50% seen once. Sequencing was carried out using normal esophageal tissue next to the tumor. The receptor source for this set is a female donor with esophageal squamous cell carcinoma. The CDR3 runs from the conserved cysteine through the conserved F or W. The order of the fields is V gene, J gene, CDR3 protein.

>TRBV7-2|TRBJ2-5
CASKSTNTRGNEQYF
>TRBV13|TRBJ1-3
CASSPRVAPNTIYF
>TRBV18|TRBJ2-7
CASSPQTSGASYEQYF
>TRBV11-1|TRBJ2-1
CASSLGSYSSYNEQFF
>TRBV4-1|TRBJ1-5
CASSQDRTLIQPQHF
>TRBV7-6|TRBJ2-3
CASSQTSGKFDTQYF
>TRBV6-1|TRBJ1-6
CASSYEGPYNSPLHF
>TRBV7-2|TRBJ2-3
CASRLAGGDTQYF
>TRBV7-2|TRBJ2-6
CASSLVGRASGANVLTF
>TRBV2|TRBJ2-3
CASSEVPRGRDTQYF
>TRBV12-3/TRBV12-4|TRBJ2-1
CASSPTGGSRNEQFF
>TRBV6-6|TRBJ1-1
CASSLAGWTGNTEAFF
>TRBV10-3|TRBJ2-5
CAIRRQSYNEQYF
>TRBV7-3|-
CASSSTGRAFQETQYF
>TRBV5-4|TRBJ1-3
CASSPRDRPSSGNTIYF
>TRBV7-6|-
CASSPRGDRVRGETQYF
>TRBV6-4|TRBJ2-7
CASSGRQGDEQYF